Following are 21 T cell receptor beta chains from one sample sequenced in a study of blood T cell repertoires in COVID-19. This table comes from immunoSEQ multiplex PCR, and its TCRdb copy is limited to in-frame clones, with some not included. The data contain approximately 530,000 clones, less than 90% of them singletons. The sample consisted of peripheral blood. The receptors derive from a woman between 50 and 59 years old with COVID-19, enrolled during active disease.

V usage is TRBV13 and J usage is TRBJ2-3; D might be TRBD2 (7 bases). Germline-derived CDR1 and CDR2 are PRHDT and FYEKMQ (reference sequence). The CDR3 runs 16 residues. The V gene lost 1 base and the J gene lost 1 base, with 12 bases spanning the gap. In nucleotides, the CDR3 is TGTGCCAGCAGCTTAGAGGGGGGGCAGGGCACAGATACGCAGTATTTT. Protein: CASSLEGGQGTDTQYF.

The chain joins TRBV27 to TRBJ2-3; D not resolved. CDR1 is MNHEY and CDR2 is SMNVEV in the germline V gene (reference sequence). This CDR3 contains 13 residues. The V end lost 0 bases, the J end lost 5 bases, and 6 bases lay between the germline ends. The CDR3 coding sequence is TGTGCCAGCAGTTTATCCCAATTAGATACGCAGTATTTT. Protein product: CASSLSQLDTQYF.

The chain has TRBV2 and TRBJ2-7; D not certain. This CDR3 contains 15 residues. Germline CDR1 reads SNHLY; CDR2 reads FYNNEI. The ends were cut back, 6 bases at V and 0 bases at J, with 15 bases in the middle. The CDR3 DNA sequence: TGTGCCAGCAGCCCCCGGCCTTCTAGCTCCTACGAGCAGTACTTC. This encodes CASSPRPSSSYEQYF. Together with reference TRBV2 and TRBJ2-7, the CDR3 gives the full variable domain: EPEVTQTPSHQVTQMGQEVILRCVPISNHLYFYWYRQILGQKVEFLVSFYNNEISEKSEIFDDQFSVERPDGSNFTLKIRSTKLEDSAMYFCASSPRPSSSYEQYFGPGTRLTVT.

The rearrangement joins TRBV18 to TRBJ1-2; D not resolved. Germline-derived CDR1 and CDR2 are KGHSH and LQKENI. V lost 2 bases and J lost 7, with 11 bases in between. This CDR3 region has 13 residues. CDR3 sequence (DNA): TGTGCCAGCTCACCAATCGAAAAGAGTGGCTACACCTTC. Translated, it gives CASSPIEKSGYTF.

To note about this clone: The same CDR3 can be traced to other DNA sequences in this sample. CDR3 sequence: CASSLGQGEQYF. DNA for the CDR3: TGTGCCAGCAGCCTGGGACAGGGTGAGCAGTACTTC. This chain uses TRBV5-6 with TRBJ2-7; 9 positions match TRBD1. Germline CDR1 SGHDT, CDR2 YYEEEE. The CDR3 length is 12 residues. Trimming took 4 bases from V and 7 from J; bases not matched to a gene: 3.

The CDR3 protein is CASSQDGVGYTF. The CDR3 region has the DNA TGTGCCAGCAGCCAAGACGGAGTTGGCTACACCTTC. The chain couples TRBV3-1 (or the pseudogene TRBV3-2) to TRBJ1-2; no clear D gene. This CDR3 contains 12 residues. The germline gives CDR1 LGHDT, CDR2 YNNKEL (reference sequence). Trimming pared 0 bases from V and 7 bases from J, leaving 6 bases between.

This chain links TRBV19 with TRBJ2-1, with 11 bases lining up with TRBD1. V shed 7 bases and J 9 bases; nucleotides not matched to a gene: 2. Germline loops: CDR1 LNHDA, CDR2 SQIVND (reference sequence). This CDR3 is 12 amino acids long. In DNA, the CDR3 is TGTGCCAGTAAGGGACAGGGGGTTGAGCAGTTCTTC. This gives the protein CASKGQGVEQFF. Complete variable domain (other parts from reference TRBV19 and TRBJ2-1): DGGITQSPKYLFRKEGQNVTLSCEQNLNHDAMYWYRQDPGQGLRLIYYSQIVNDFQKGDIAEGYSVSREKKESFPLTVTSAQKNPTAFYLCASKGQGVEQFFGPGTRLTVL.

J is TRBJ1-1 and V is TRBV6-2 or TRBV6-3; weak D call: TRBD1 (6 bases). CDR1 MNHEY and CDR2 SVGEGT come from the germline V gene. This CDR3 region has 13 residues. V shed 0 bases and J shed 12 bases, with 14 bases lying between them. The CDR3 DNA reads TGTGCCAGCAGTTACTCGATGTCCAGGGGAACTTTCTTT. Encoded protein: CASSYSMSRGTFF.

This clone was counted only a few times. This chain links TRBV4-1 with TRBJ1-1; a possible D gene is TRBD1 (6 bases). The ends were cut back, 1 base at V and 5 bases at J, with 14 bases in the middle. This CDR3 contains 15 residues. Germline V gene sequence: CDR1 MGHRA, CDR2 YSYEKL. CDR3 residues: CASSQAPGERTEAFF. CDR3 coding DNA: TGCGCCAGCAGCCAAGCCCCAGGGGAACGGACTGAAGCTTTCTTT.

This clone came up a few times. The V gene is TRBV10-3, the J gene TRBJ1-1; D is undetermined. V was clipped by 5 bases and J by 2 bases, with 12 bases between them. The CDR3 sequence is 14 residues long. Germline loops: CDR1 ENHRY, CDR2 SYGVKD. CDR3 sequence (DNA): TGTGCCATCAGTAAGACGGACTTTAACACTGAAGCTTTCTTT. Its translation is CAISKTDFNTEAFF.

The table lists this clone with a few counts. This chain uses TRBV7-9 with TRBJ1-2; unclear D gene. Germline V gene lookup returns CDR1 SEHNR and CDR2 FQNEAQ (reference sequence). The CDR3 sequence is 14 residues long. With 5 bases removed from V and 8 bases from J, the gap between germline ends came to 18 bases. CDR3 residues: CASSLLPRVGGYTF. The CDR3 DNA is TGTGCCAGCAGCCTCCTCCCCCGGGTAGGCGGCTACACCTTC.

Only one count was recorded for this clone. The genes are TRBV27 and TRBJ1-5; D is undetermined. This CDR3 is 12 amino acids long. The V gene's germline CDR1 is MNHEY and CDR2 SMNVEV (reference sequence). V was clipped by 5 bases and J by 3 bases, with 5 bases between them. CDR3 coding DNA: TGTGCCAGCAGTCAGATCAATCAGCCCCAGCATTTT. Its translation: CASSQINQPQHF.

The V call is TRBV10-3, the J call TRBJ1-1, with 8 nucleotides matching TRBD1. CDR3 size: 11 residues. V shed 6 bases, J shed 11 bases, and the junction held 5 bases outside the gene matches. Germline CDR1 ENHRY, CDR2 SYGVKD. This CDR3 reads CAIRDREGAFF. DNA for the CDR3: TGTGCCATCAGGGACAGGGAAGGGGCTTTCTTT.

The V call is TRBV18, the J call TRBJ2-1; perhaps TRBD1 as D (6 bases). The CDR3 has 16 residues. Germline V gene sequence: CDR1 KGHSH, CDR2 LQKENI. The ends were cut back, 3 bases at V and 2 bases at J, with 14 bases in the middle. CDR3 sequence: CASSPYPGTTYNEQFF. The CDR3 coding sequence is TGTGCCAGCTCACCTTACCCCGGGACAACCTACAATGAGCAGTTCTTC.

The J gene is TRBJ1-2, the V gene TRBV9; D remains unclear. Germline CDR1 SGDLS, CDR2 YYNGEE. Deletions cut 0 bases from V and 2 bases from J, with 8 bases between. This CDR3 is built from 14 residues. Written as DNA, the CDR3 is TGTGCCAGCAGCGTAGATTTAGTAAACTATGGCTACACCTTC. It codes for CASSVDLVNYGYTF. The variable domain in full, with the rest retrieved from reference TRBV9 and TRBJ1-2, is DSGVTQTPKHLITATGQRVTLRCSPRSGDLSVYWYQQSLDQGLQFLIQYYNGEERAKGNILERFSAQQFPDLHSELNLSSLELGDSALYFCASSVDLVNYGYTFGSGTRLTVV.

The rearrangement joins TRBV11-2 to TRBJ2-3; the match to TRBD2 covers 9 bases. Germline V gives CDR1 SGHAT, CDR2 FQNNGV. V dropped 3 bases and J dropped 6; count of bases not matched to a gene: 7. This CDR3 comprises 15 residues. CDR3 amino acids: CASSFSGGPLDTQYF. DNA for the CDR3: TGTGCCAGCAGCTTTAGCGGGGGTCCACTGGATACGCAGTATTTT.

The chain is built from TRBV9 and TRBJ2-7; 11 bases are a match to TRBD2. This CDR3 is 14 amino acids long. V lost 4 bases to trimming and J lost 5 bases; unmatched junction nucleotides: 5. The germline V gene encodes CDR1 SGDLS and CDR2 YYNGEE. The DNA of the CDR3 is TGTGCCAGCAGCTCGGGACTAGCGGCGGACGAGCAGTACTTC. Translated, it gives CASSSGLAADEQYF.

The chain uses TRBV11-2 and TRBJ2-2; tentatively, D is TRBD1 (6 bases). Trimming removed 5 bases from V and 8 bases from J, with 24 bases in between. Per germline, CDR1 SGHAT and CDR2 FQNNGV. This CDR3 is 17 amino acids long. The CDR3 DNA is TGTGCCAGCAGCCTTACGGCCCAGGGGATGTTACTTGGGGAGCTGTTTTTT. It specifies CASSLTAQGMLLGELFF. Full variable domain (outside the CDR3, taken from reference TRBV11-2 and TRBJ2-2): EAGVAQSPRYKIIEKRQSVAFWCNPISGHATLYWYQQILGQGPKLLIQFQNNGVVDDSQLPKDRFSAERLKGVDSTLKIQPAKLEDSAVYLCASSLTAQGMLLGELFFGEGSRLTVL.

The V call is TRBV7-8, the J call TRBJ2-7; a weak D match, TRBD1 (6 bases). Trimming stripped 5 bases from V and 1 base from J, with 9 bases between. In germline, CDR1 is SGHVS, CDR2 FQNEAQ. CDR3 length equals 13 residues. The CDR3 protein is CASSGDRSYEQYF. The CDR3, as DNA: TGTGCCAGCAGCGGAGACAGGTCCTACGAGCAGTACTTC.

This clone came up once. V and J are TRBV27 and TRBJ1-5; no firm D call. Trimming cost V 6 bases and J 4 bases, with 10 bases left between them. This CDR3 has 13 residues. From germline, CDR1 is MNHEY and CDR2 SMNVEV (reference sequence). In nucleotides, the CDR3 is TGTGCCAGCAGCCAGTACAGAAATCAGCCCCAGCATTTT. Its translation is CASSQYRNQPQHF.

The CDR3 spells CASSPTIGLAGGGGDTDTQYF. CDR3 in DNA: TGTGCCAGCTCACCGACTATCGGACTAGCGGGGGGCGGAGGTGACACAGATACGCAGTATTTT. The chain is built from TRBV18 and TRBJ2-3, with 14 bases aligning to TRBD2. J gave up 2 bases and V 3 bases, and 16 bases lay outside the gene matches. Looked up from germline, CDR1 is KGHSH and CDR2 is LQKENI. The CDR3 runs to 21 residues.